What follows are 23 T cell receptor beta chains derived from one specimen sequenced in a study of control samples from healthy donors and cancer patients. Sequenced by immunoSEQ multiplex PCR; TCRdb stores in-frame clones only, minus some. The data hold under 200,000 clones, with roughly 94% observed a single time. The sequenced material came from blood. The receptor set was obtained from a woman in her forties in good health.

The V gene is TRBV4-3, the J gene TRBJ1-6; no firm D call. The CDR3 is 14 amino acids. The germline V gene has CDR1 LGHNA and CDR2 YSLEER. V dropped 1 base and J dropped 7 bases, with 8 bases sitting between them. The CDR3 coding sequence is TGCGCCAGCAGCCAAGCTGGGCAAAATTCACCCCTCCACTTT. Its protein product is CASSQAGQNSPLHF.

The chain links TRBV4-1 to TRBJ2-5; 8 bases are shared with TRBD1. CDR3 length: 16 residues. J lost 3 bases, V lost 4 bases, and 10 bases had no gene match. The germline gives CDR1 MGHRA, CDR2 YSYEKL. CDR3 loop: CASSRGQGYGKETQYF. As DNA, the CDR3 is TGCGCCAGCAGCCGAGGACAGGGCTATGGTAAAGAGACCCAGTACTTC.

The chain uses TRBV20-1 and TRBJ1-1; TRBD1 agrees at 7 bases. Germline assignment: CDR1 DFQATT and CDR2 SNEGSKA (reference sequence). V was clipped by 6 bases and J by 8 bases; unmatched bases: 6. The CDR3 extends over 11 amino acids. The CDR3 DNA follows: TGCAGTGCGTACCGGGGACAGGAAGCTTTCTTT. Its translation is CSAYRGQEAFF.

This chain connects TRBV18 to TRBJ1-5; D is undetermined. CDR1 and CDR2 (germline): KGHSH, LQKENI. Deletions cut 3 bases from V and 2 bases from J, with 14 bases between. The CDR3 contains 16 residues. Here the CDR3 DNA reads TGTGCCAGCTCACCGAGTGGAGGGTTCGGCAATCAGCCCCAGCATTTT. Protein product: CASSPSGGFGNQPQHF.

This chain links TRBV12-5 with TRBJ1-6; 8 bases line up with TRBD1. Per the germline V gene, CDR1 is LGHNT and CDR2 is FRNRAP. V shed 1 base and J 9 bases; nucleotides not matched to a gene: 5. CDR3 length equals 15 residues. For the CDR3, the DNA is TGTGCTAGTGGTTTGGGAGGACAGGGTTTTTCACCCCTCCACTTT. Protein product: CASGLGGQGFSPLHF.

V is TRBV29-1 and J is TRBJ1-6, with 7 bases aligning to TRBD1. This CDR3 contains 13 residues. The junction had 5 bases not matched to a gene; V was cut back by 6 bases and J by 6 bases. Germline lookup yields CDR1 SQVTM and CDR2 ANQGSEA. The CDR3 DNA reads TGCAGCGTCGTGGACAGGCCTAATTCACCCCTCCACTTT. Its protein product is CSVVDRPNSPLHF.

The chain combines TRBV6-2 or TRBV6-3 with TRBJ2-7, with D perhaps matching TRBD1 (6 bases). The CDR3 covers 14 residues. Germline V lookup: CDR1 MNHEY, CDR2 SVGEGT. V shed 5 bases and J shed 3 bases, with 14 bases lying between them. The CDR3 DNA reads TGTGCCAGCAGTAGAGACAGGATCCTCTACGAGCAGTACTTC. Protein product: CASSRDRILYEQYF.

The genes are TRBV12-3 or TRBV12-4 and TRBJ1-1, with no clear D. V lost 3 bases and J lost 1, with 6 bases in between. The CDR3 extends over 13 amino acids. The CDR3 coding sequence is TGTGCCAGCAGTTTTTTCGAGAACACTGAAGCTTTCTTT. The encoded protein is CASSFFENTEAFF.

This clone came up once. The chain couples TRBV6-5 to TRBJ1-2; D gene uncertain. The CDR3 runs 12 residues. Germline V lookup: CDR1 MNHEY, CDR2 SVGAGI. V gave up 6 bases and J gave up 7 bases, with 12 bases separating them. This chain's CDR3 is CASSGPLAGYTF. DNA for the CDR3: TGTGCCAGCAGCGGACCTTTAGCTGGCTACACCTTC.

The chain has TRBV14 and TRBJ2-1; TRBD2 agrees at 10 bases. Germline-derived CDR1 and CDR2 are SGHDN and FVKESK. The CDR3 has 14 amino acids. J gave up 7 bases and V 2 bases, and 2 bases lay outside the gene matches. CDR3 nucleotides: TGTGCCAGCAGCCAATCGGGACTAGCGAATGAGCAGTTCTTC. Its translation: CASSQSGLANEQFF.

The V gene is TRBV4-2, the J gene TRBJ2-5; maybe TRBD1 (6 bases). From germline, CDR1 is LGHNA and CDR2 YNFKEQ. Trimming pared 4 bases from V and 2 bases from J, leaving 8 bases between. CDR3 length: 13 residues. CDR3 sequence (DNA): TGTGCCAGCAGCCCCGGACAGCAAGAGACCCAGTACTTC. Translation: CASSPGQQETQYF.

The CDR3 region has the DNA TGTGCCAGCACCGGAGACGCCGCCTACGAGCAGTACTTC. Protein sequence: CASTGDAAYEQYF. The rearrangement uses TRBV6-5 and TRBJ2-7; D is unclear. The germline V and J ends were trimmed by 7 bases and 2 bases, with 12 bases remaining between them. Germline V CDR1 and CDR2: MNHEY, SVGAGI. The CDR3 extends over 13 amino acids.

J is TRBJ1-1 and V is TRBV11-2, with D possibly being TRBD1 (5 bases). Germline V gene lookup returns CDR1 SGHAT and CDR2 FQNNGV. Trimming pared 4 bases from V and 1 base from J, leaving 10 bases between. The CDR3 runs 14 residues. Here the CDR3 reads CASSSPTGNTEAFF. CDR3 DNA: TGTGCCAGCAGCTCCCCTACAGGGAACACTGAAGCTTTCTTT.

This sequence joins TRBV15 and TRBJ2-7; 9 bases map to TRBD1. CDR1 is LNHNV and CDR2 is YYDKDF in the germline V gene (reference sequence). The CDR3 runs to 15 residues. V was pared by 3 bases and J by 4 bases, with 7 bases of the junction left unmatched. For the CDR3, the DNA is TGTGCCACCAGCAGGTCCGCCGGGACAGGGTACGAGCAGTACTTC. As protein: CATSRSAGTGYEQYF.

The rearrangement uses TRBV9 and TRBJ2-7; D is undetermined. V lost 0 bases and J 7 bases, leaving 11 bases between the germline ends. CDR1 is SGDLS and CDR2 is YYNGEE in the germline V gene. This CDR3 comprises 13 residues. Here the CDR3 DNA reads TGTGCCAGCAGCGTAGCATCTTCCGGAGAGCAGTACTTC. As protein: CASSVASSGEQYF.

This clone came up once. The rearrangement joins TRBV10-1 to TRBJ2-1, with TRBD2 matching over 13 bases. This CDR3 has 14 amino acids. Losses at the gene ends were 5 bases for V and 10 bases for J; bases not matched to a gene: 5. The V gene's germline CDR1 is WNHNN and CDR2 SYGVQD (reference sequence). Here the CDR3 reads CASSKLAGGQEQFF. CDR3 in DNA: TGCGCCAGCAGTAAACTAGCGGGAGGGCAAGAGCAGTTCTTC.

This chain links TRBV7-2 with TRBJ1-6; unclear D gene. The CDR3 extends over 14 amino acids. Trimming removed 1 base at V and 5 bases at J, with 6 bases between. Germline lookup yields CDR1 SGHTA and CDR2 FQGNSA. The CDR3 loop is CASSLGGNNSPLHF. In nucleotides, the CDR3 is TGTGCCAGCAGCTTAGGGGGTAATAATTCACCCCTCCACTTT.

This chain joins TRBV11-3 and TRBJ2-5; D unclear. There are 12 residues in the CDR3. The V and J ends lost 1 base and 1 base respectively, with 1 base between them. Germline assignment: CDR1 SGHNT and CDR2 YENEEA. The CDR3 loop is CASSLGQETQYF. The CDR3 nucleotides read TGTGCCAGCAGCTTAGGCCAAGAGACCCAGTACTTC.

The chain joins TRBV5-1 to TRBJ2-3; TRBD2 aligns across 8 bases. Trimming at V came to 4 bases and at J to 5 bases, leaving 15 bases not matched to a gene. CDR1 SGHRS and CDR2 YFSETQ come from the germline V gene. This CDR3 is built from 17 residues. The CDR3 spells CASSRVGGAVNRDTQYF. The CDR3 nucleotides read TGCGCCAGCAGCCGCGTCGGGGGGGCCGTCAACCGAGATACGCAGTATTTT.

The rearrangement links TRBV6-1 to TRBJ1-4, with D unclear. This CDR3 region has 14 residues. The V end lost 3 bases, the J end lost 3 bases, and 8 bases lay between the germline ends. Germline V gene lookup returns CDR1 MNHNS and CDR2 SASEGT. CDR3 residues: CASSDWSSNEKLFF. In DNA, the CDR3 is TGTGCCAGCAGTGATTGGAGTTCTAATGAAAAACTGTTTTTT.

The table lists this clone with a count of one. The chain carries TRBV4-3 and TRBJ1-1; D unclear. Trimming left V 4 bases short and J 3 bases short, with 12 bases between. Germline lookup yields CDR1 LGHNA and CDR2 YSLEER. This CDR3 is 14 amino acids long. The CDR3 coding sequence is TGCGCCAGCAGCCGCGCCGGGCGGCACACTGAAGCTTTCTTT. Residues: CASSRAGRHTEAFF.

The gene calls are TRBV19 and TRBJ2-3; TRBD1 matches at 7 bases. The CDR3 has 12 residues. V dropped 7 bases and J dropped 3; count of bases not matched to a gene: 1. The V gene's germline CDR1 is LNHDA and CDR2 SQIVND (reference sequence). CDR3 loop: CASKTGTDTQYF. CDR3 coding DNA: TGTGCCAGTAAGACAGGGACAGATACGCAGTATTTT.

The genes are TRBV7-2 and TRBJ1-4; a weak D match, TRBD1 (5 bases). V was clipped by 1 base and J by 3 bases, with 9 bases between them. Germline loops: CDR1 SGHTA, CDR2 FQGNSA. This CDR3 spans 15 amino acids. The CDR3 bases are TGTGCCAGCAGCTTAGTTTGGGGGGCTAATGAAAAACTGTTTTTT. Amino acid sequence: CASSLVWGANEKLFF.